Listed below are T cell receptor beta chains from one sample, sequenced in a study of shared clonotypes between healthy human individuals. Method: immunoSEQ multiplex PCR; TCRdb's copy keeps in-frame clones and lacks some. The sample has approximately 1,000,000 clones; approximately 75% are singletons. Sequenced: memory CD4+ T cells from PBMCs. These receptors were collected from a man between 18 and 29 years old in good health. Some clones in this sample may be carry-over from other donors' samples. The CDR3 runs from the conserved cysteine through the conserved F or W. Each record gives: clone size, V gene, D gene, J gene, CDR3 DNA, CDR3 protein. A D gene is named only where the DNA matches it firmly. Expanded clones are given a class, and other clones once, few, many or no size at all.

abundance: -; v_gene: TRBV10-3; d_gene: TRBD2; j_gene: TRBJ2-7; CDR3nt: TGTGCCATCAGTGTAGCGGGAGAGTCTCGCGAGCAGTACTTC; CDR3aa: CAISVAGESREQYF
abundance: -; v_gene: TRBV7-9; d_gene: -; j_gene: TRBJ2-7; CDR3nt: TGTGCCAGCAGCCTAGGACGGAATACCTACGAGCAGTACTTC; CDR3aa: CASSLGRNTYEQYF
abundance: few; v_gene: TRBV7-2; d_gene: TRBD2; j_gene: TRBJ2-3; CDR3nt: TGTGCCAGCAGCCCCGGGGTAGATTTAGCGGGGGGCACAGATACGCAGTATTTT; CDR3aa: CASSPGVDLAGGTDTQYF
abundance: many; v_gene: TRBV6-1; d_gene: -; j_gene: TRBJ1-2; CDR3nt: TGTGCCAGCAGTTATGACAGTAACTATGGCTACACCTTC; CDR3aa: CASSYDSNYGYTF
abundance: -; v_gene: TRBV14; d_gene: -; j_gene: TRBJ2-1; CDR3nt: TGTGCCAGCAGCCGGGACTACAATGAGCAGTTCTTC; CDR3aa: CASSRDYNEQFF
abundance: -; v_gene: TRBV6-5; d_gene: -; j_gene: TRBJ1-2; CDR3nt: TGTGCCAGCAGTAAGGGACACGCTGATGGCTACACCTTC; CDR3aa: CASSKGHADGYTF
abundance: once; v_gene: TRBV6-5; d_gene: -; j_gene: TRBJ1-3; CDR3nt: TGTGCCAGCAGTTACTCTGCGGGGGACGGAAACACCATATATTTT; CDR3aa: CASSYSAGDGNTIYF
abundance: -; v_gene: TRBV5-1; d_gene: -; j_gene: TRBJ2-5; CDR3nt: TGCGCCAGCAGCCCAGCGAGACAGGTCCAAGAGACCCAGTACTTC; CDR3aa: CASSPARQVQETQYF
abundance: -; v_gene: TRBV5-1; d_gene: -; j_gene: TRBJ2-2; CDR3nt: TGCGCCAGCAGCTCTCTAGGTGGGGAGCTGTTTTTT; CDR3aa: CASSSLGGELFF
abundance: -; v_gene: TRBV27; d_gene: TRBD1; j_gene: TRBJ1-2; CDR3nt: TGTGCCAGCAGTCCGCGGACAGGGATAGGTGGGGGCTACACCTTC; CDR3aa: CASSPRTGIGGGYTF
abundance: -; v_gene: TRBV7-2; d_gene: TRBD1; j_gene: TRBJ1-2; CDR3nt: TGTGCCAGCAAACTTCACGGTTTGGGGACAGGGTCGCATGGCTACACCTTC; CDR3aa: CASKLHGLGTGSHGYTF
abundance: -; v_gene: TRBV4-3; d_gene: TRBD2; j_gene: TRBJ2-7; CDR3nt: TGCGCCAGCAGCCAGGAATTAGCGGGAGTTAGGTACTTC; CDR3aa: CASSQELAGVRYF
abundance: -; v_gene: TRBV28; d_gene: -; j_gene: TRBJ2-1; CDR3nt: TGTGCCAGCAGCACCGCGAGCGGACGGGTTGAGCAGTTCTTC; CDR3aa: CASSTASGRVEQFF
abundance: -; v_gene: TRBV11-2; d_gene: -; j_gene: TRBJ2-7; CDR3nt: TGTGCCAGCAGCTTATTGCCGGGGGAAGGCACCTACGAGCAGTACTTC; CDR3aa: CASSLLPGEGTYEQYF
abundance: -; v_gene: TRBV19; d_gene: -; j_gene: TRBJ2-2; CDR3nt: TGTGCCAGTAGTGTACAGGGTGGGGTCGGGGAGCTGTTTTTT; CDR3aa: CASSVQGGVGELFF
abundance: few; v_gene: TRBV5-1; d_gene: TRBD2; j_gene: TRBJ2-1; CDR3nt: TGCGCCAGCAGCTTGGGCGGGAGCTCCTACAATGAGCAGTTCTTC; CDR3aa: CASSLGGSSYNEQFF
abundance: -; v_gene: TRBV5-1; d_gene: TRBD1; j_gene: TRBJ2-7; CDR3nt: TGCGCCAGCAGCTTGCAGGACAGGGGAAGCGAGCAGTACTTC; CDR3aa: CASSLQDRGSEQYF
abundance: -; v_gene: TRBV5-5; d_gene: -; j_gene: TRBJ2-5; CDR3nt: TGTGCCAGCAGCCCGACGGACCCAATGTCGACCCAGTACTTC; CDR3aa: CASSPTDPMSTQYF
abundance: -; v_gene: TRBV9; d_gene: -; j_gene: TRBJ1-4; CDR3nt: TGTGCCAGCAGCTCAGGGAGGGGATCTAATGAAAAACTGTTTTTT; CDR3aa: CASSSGRGSNEKLFF
abundance: few; v_gene: TRBV6-6; d_gene: -; j_gene: TRBJ1-5; CDR3nt: TGTGCCACCCGCGACAGGCGCGATCAGCCCCAGCATTTT; CDR3aa: CATRDRRDQPQHF
abundance: -; v_gene: TRBV2; d_gene: -; j_gene: TRBJ2-2; CDR3nt: TGTGCCAGCAAGTACCGGGGGAACACCGGGGAGCTGTTTTTT; CDR3aa: CASKYRGNTGELFF
abundance: -; v_gene: TRBV30; d_gene: -; j_gene: TRBJ2-6; CDR3nt: TGTGCCATAACGGCACGGGGATTCTCTGGGGCCAACGTCCTGACTTTC; CDR3aa: CAITARGFSGANVLTF
abundance: -; v_gene: TRBV6-1; d_gene: -; j_gene: TRBJ2-7; CDR3nt: TGTGCCAGCAGTGAAGTTTTCTCCCCCTACGAGCAGTACTTC; CDR3aa: CASSEVFSPYEQYF
abundance: -; v_gene: TRBV7-3; d_gene: -; j_gene: TRBJ2-2; CDR3nt: TGTGCCAGCAGCTCGACAGTCAACACCGGGGAGCTGTTTTTT; CDR3aa: CASSSTVNTGELFF
abundance: -; v_gene: TRBV2; d_gene: -; j_gene: TRBJ1-5; CDR3nt: TGTGCCACCCGTCTGGGGGAGGGCAATCAGCCCCAGCATTTT; CDR3aa: CATRLGEGNQPQHF
abundance: few; v_gene: TRBV9; d_gene: -; j_gene: TRBJ1-1; CDR3nt: TGTGCCAGCAGGCGTGACGAGAACACTGAAGCTTTCTTT; CDR3aa: CASRRDENTEAFF
abundance: -; v_gene: TRBV4-1; d_gene: -; j_gene: TRBJ2-7; CDR3nt: TGCGCCAGCAGCCAAGCGTCCGGGAGAATCCACTACGAGCAGTACTTC; CDR3aa: CASSQASGRIHYEQYF
abundance: -; v_gene: TRBV14; d_gene: -; j_gene: TRBJ1-1; CDR3nt: TGTGCCAGCAGCCAAGTAGGTATAATGAACACTGAAGCTTTCTTT; CDR3aa: CASSQVGIMNTEAFF
abundance: -; v_gene: TRBV11-2; d_gene: TRBD2; j_gene: TRBJ2-1; CDR3nt: TGTGCCAGCAGCTTAGTGAAAGAAGCGGGAGTCTCCTACAATGAGCAGTTCTTC; CDR3aa: CASSLVKEAGVSYNEQFF
abundance: -; v_gene: TRBV5-4; d_gene: TRBD2; j_gene: TRBJ2-1; CDR3nt: TGTGCCAGCAGTCTGCCGGGAGCGGGGGGGGACAATGAGCAGTTCTTC; CDR3aa: CASSLPGAGGDNEQFF
abundance: once; v_gene: TRBV20-1; d_gene: -; j_gene: TRBJ2-7; CDR3nt: TGCAGTGCTAGGCGGGATCTCGAGCAGTACTTC; CDR3aa: CSARRDLEQYF
abundance: -; v_gene: TRBV14; d_gene: TRBD1; j_gene: TRBJ1-5; CDR3nt: TGTGCCAGCAGCCCCACGACAGGGACAAATCAGCCCCAGCATTTT; CDR3aa: CASSPTTGTNQPQHF
abundance: -; v_gene: TRBV7-3; d_gene: TRBD2; j_gene: TRBJ2-7; CDR3nt: TGTGCCAGCAGCTCGGCGGGCGGGGGCGAGCAGTACTTC; CDR3aa: CASSSAGGGEQYF
abundance: -; v_gene: TRBV6-1; d_gene: -; j_gene: TRBJ1-1; CDR3nt: TGTGCCAGCCGGACATCGAACACTGAAGCTTTCTTT; CDR3aa: CASRTSNTEAFF
abundance: -; v_gene: TRBV25-1; d_gene: -; j_gene: TRBJ2-7; CDR3nt: TGTGCCAGCACCACGGGATCTTACGAGCAGTACTTC; CDR3aa: CASTTGSYEQYF
abundance: -; v_gene: TRBV15; d_gene: -; j_gene: TRBJ2-6; CDR3nt: TGTGCCACCAGCAAAGGGGACTCTGGGGCCAACGTCCTGACTTTC; CDR3aa: CATSKGDSGANVLTF
abundance: -; v_gene: TRBV7-8; d_gene: -; j_gene: TRBJ1-2; CDR3nt: TGTGCCAGCAGCTTAAGCCCGGGAGGCGATGGCTACACCTTC; CDR3aa: CASSLSPGGDGYTF
abundance: -; v_gene: TRBV11-1; d_gene: -; j_gene: TRBJ2-3; CDR3nt: TGTGCCAGCAGACCTAGAGGGTTAGATACGCAGTATTTT; CDR3aa: CASRPRGLDTQYF
abundance: -; v_gene: TRBV18; d_gene: -; j_gene: TRBJ1-3; CDR3nt: TGTGCCAGCTCGTGGAGCAGAGACGGAAACACCATATATTTT; CDR3aa: CASSWSRDGNTIYF
abundance: -; v_gene: TRBV19; d_gene: TRBD1; j_gene: TRBJ1-2; CDR3nt: TGTGCCAGTACCGAGGCCGGGACAGGGGTTTCTGGCTACACCTTC; CDR3aa: CASTEAGTGVSGYTF
abundance: -; v_gene: TRBV11-1; d_gene: -; j_gene: TRBJ2-1; CDR3nt: TGTGCCAGCAGCTTGGGGCAAAACAATGAGCAGTTCTTC; CDR3aa: CASSLGQNNEQFF
abundance: -; v_gene: TRBV5-6; d_gene: TRBD2; j_gene: TRBJ2-3; CDR3nt: TGTGCCAGCAGCTTGGCCCTGCTAGCGGGAGGGCCGGATACGCAGTATTTT; CDR3aa: CASSLALLAGGPDTQYF